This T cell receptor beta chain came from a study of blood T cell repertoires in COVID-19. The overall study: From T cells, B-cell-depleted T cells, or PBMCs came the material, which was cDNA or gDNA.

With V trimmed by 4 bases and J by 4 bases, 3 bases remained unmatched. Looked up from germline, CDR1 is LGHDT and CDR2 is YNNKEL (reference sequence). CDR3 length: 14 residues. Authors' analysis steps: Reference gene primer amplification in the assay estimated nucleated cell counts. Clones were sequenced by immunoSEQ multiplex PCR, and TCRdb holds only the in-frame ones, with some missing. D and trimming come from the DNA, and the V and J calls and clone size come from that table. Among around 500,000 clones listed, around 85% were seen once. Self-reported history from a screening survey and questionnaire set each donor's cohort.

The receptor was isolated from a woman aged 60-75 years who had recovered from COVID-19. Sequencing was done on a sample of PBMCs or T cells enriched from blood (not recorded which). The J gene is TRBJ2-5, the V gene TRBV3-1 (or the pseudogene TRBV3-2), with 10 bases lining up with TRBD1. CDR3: CASSPGTGVETQYF. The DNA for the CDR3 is TGTGCCAGCAGCCCCGGGACAGGGGTAGAGACCCAGTACTTC.